This T cell receptor beta chain was sequenced in a study of regulatory T cells in long-lasting Graves disease. Points from the study as a whole: Persistent disease preferred TRBV28, TRBJ1-2 and TRBJ2-5.

Trimming removed 5 bases from V and 3 bases from J; junction bases left unmatched: 9. Germline values: CDR1 MNHNS, CDR2 SASEGT. This CDR3 is 15 amino acids long. The TCR beta library used iRepertoire HTBI primers with Arm-PCR amplification of CDR3. Each CDR3 protein is one row after TCRdb ran MiXCR on the multiplex PCR reads. The table has a few hundred thousand distinct CDR3 sequences, roughly 18% seen once. In its sample, this clonotype was seen many times. The antigen remains unidentified. Specified time point: newly diagnosed GD, antithyroid drugs for less than 3 months. RNA isolated from PBMCs was used to make the TCR library.

The rearrangement joins TRBV6-1 to TRBJ1-2; 7 nucleotides align to TRBD1. Specimen: peripheral blood mononuclear cells (PBMCs), collected at new diagnosis, from a patient treated with antithyroid drugs. This TCR came from a female donor with Graves disease. CDR3 region: CASSPTGATDYGYTF. CDR3 DNA: TGTGCCAGCAGTCCCACAGGGGCCACGGACTATGGCTACACCTTC.